A selection of T cell receptor beta chains follows, all from one sample in a study of control samples from healthy donors and cancer patients. Clones were sequenced by immunoSEQ multiplex PCR, and TCRdb holds only the in-frame ones, with some missing. The top ten hold 8.5% to 10% of the sample, which has roughly 130,000 clones, less than 95% seen once. Sequencing input: blood. The receptors come from a man aged 18 to 35 in good health. CDR3s include the opening cysteine and the closing phenylalanine or tryptophan. A D gene is named only where the DNA matches it firmly. Size values are once, few and many counts, or a class for expanded clones, and some rows have none.

>.|.|18|TRBV15|TRBJ1-5
CATSREHRTDLGNQPQHF
TGTGCCACCAGCAGAGAACATCGGACCGACCTAGGCAATCAGCCCCAGCATTTT
>TRBD1|.|14|TRBV3-1/TRBV3-2|TRBJ2-7
CASSRSRGSHEQYF
TGTGCCAGCAGCCGGAGCAGGGGGTCCCACGAGCAGTACTTC
>TRBD1|few|13|TRBV5-1|TRBJ1-1
CASSRQGDTEAFF
TGCGCCAGCAGTCGGCAGGGGGACACTGAAGCTTTCTTT
>.|.|14|TRBV10-1|TRBJ2-7
CASSDNRDPYEQYF
TGCGCCAGCAGTGACAACAGGGATCCCTACGAGCAGTACTTC
>.|.|18|TRBV12-5|TRBJ2-1
CASGSIQDGTEAFNEQFF
TGTGCTAGTGGTTCGATACAGGATGGGACGGAGGCTTTTAATGAGCAGTTCTTC
>.|once|13|TRBV25-1|TRBJ1-1
CASSVRTGTEAFF
TGTGCCAGCAGTGTACGAACAGGTACTGAAGCTTTCTTT
>.|.|11|TRBV25-1|TRBJ1-3
CASIYGNTIYF
TGTGCCAGCATCTACGGAAACACCATATATTTT
>TRBD2|once|15|TRBV19|TRBJ2-2
CASSPIAGFRGELFF
TGTGCCAGTAGTCCCATAGCGGGGTTTAGAGGGGAGCTGTTTTTT
>.|.|15|TRBV7-3|TRBJ2-6
CASSPQGWGANVLTF
TGTGCCAGCAGCCCTCAGGGTTGGGGGGCCAACGTCCTGACTTTC
>.|once|14|TRBV3-1/TRBV3-2|TRBJ2-5
CASSQEATFRTQYF
TGTGCCAGCAGCCAAGAAGCGACATTTCGGACCCAGTACTTC
>TRBD2|once|15|TRBV6-5|TRBJ2-5
CASSGLAGSQETQYF
TGTGCCAGCAGCGGACTAGCGGGGAGCCAAGAGACCCAGTACTTC
>.|.|15|TRBV11-2|TRBJ2-2
CASSLVWQNTGELFF
TGTGCCAGCAGCTTAGTCTGGCAGAACACCGGGGAGCTGTTTTTT
>.|.|13|TRBV5-4|TRBJ2-7
CASSRGRSYEQYF
TGTGCCAGCAGTCGCGGCCGCTCCTACGAGCAGTACTTC
>.|.|14|TRBV5-6|TRBJ1-5
CASTSSYSNQPQHF
TGTGCCAGCACCTCTTCCTATAGCAATCAGCCCCAGCATTTT
>.|.|14|TRBV18|TRBJ2-6
CASSPTARPNVLTF
TGTGCCAGCTCACCAACGGCCCGTCCCAACGTCCTGACTTTC
>.|.|17|TRBV5-1|TRBJ1-2
CASSLSGLQATNYGYTF
TGCGCCAGCAGCCTGTCGGGACTCCAGGCTACGAACTATGGCTACACCTTC
>TRBD1|.|13|TRBV27|TRBJ1-1
CASGDRLNTEAFF
TGTGCCAGCGGGGACAGGCTAAACACTGAAGCTTTCTTT
>.|.|14|TRBV6-5|TRBJ1-1
CASSSLGRDTEAFF
TGTGCCAGCAGTTCGTTAGGGAGGGATACTGAAGCTTTCTTT
>.|.|15|TRBV7-3|TRBJ1-2
CASSSLSLVNYGYTF
TGTGCCAGCAGCTCCCTAAGTTTGGTCAACTATGGCTACACCTTC
>.|.|13|TRBV5-5|TRBJ2-7
CASTLVGPDEQYF
TGTGCCAGCACCCTTGTCGGGCCTGACGAGCAGTACTTC
>.|.|14|TRBV29-1|TRBJ2-1
CSVEGRAPFNEQFF
TGCAGCGTTGAAGGGCGGGCCCCATTCAATGAGCAGTTCTTC
>.|.|12|TRBV11-1|TRBJ1-1
CASSIRETEAFF
TGTGCCAGCAGCATCAGGGAAACTGAAGCTTTCTTT
>.|.|17|TRBV5-1|TRBJ1-4
CASSDTGRLSTNEKLFF
TGCGCCAGCAGCGACACAGGGAGGTTATCTACTAATGAAAAACTGTTTTTT
>TRBD1|.|15|TRBV15|TRBJ2-7
CATSRAGTGSYEQYF
TGTGCCACCAGCAGAGCCGGGACAGGCTCCTACGAGCAGTACTTC
>.|once|15|TRBV11-2|TRBJ1-3
CASSLEVPGHYTIYF
TGTGCCAGCAGCTTAGAAGTCCCAGGGCATTACACCATATATTTT
>.|.|15|TRBV7-2|TRBJ2-5
CASSSPSHLQETQYF
TGTGCCAGCAGCTCTCCCAGCCACCTCCAAGAGACCCAGTACTTC
>.|.|14|TRBV2|TRBJ1-1
CASSSHSLNTEAFF
TGTGCCAGCAGTAGCCACAGCCTGAACACTGAAGCTTTCTTT
>.|.|13|TRBV25-1|TRBJ1-1
CASSFRTDTEAFF
TGTGCCAGCAGTTTCCGGACGGACACTGAAGCTTTCTTT
>TRBD2|.|16|TRBV24-1|TRBJ2-3
CATSDSSGGHTDTQYF
TGTGCCACCAGTGACTCTAGCGGGGGCCACACAGATACGCAGTATTTT
>TRBD1|.|15|TRBV9|TRBJ1-2
CASSPSGGFNYGYTF
TGTGCCAGCAGCCCCTCAGGGGGGTTTAACTATGGCTACACCTTC
>.|.|16|TRBV5-1|TRBJ2-7
CASSFRPPVGPEEQYF
TGCGCCAGCAGCTTTCGTCCCCCGGTAGGCCCCGAAGAGCAGTACTTC
>TRBD1|.|16|TRBV2|TRBJ2-2
CASSELGQGNTGELFF
TGTGCCAGCAGTGAATTGGGACAGGGGAACACCGGGGAGCTGTTTTTT
>.|.|11|TRBV5-1|TRBJ2-4
CASSSNGIQYF
TGCGCCAGCAGCTCAAACGGCATTCAGTACTTC
>.|.|13|TRBV25-1|TRBJ2-7
CASSEGGGHEQYF
TGTGCCAGCAGTGAAGGTGGCGGGCACGAGCAGTACTTC
>.|.|16|TRBV5-1|TRBJ1-3
CASSSGFGMTGNTIYF
TGCGCCAGCTCCTCCGGGTTCGGCATGACTGGAAACACCATATATTTT
>TRBD1|.|16|TRBV7-6|TRBJ1-1
CASSLAGGQGWTEAFF
TGTGCCAGCAGCTTAGCAGGGGGACAGGGGTGGACTGAAGCTTTCTTT
>.|.|15|TRBV7-3|TRBJ1-2
CASSLTRTGIYGYTF
TGTGCCAGCAGCTTAACGAGGACGGGGATCTATGGCTACACCTTC
>TRBD2|.|16|TRBV19|TRBJ2-1
CASRGLAGGPGNEQFF
TGTGCCAGTAGGGGACTAGCGGGGGGGCCGGGAAATGAGCAGTTCTTC
>TRBD1|.|15|TRBV6-5|TRBJ2-2
CASSYDSGGTGELFF
TGTGCCAGCAGTTATGACTCAGGGGGCACCGGGGAGCTGTTTTTT
>.|.|13|TRBV7-6|TRBJ1-6
CASSLGGNSPLHF
TGTGCCAGCAGCTTAGGTGGGAATTCACCCCTCCACTTT
>TRBD2|.|16|TRBV7-9|TRBJ2-3
CASSLGGGLDPHTQYF
TGTGCCAGCAGCTTGGGCGGGGGACTGGATCCTCATACGCAGTATTTT
>.|.|17|TRBV5-8|TRBJ2-2
CASSLGTAVRDTGELFF
TGTGCCAGCAGCTTGGGGACAGCCGTCCGAGACACCGGGGAGCTGTTTTTT
>.|.|11|TRBV5-4|TRBJ2-1
CASSLEEKQFF
TGTGCCAGCAGCTTGGAAGAAAAGCAGTTCTTC
>.|.|17|TRBV13|TRBJ1-3
CASSLNLNTYSGNTIYF
TGTGCCAGCAGCTTGAATTTGAACACTTACTCTGGAAACACCATATATTTT
>.|.|13|TRBV6-2/TRBV6-3|TRBJ1-6
CASSPPYNSPLHF
TGTGCCAGCAGTCCCCCCTATAATTCACCCCTCCACTTT
>.|.|13|TRBV14|TRBJ2-1
CASSRNSYNEQFF
TGTGCCAGCAGCCGGAACTCCTACAATGAGCAGTTCTTC
>.|.|15|TRBV4-1|TRBJ1-2
CASSQGPNGAYGYTF
TGCGCCAGCAGCCAAGGCCCCAACGGAGCCTATGGCTACACCTTC
>.|.|14|TRBV10-2|TRBJ2-2
CASMRGGLTGELFF
TGCGCCAGCATGAGGGGGGGGTTGACCGGGGAGCTGTTTTTT
>.|.|13|TRBV12-3/TRBV12-4|TRBJ1-2
CASSWGLNYGYTF
TGTGCCAGCAGTTGGGGACTGAACTATGGCTACACCTTC
>.|once|12|TRBV7-9|TRBJ1-1
CASSLGDIGAFF
TGTGCCAGCAGCTTAGGTGACATCGGAGCTTTCTTT
>TRBD1|.|13|TRBV5-1|TRBJ1-1
CASSTTGGTEAFF
TGCGCCAGCAGTACCACAGGGGGCACTGAAGCTTTCTTT
>TRBD2|.|16|TRBV3-1/TRBV3-2|TRBJ2-5
CASSGTSGAMQETQYF
TGTGCCAGCAGCGGGACTAGCGGGGCGATGCAAGAGACCCAGTACTTC
>.|.|16|TRBV5-6|TRBJ2-1
CASSLSTGSSYNEQFF
TGTGCCAGCAGCTTATCAACAGGGAGCTCCTACAATGAGCAGTTCTTC
>.|once|15|TRBV5-1|TRBJ2-5
CASSPGLDTWETQYF
TGCGCCAGCAGCCCGGGACTTGATACGTGGGAGACCCAGTACTTC
>TRBD2|.|14|TRBV6-6|TRBJ2-1
CASTLRGGYNEQFF
TGTGCCAGCACCCTCCGGGGGGGTTACAATGAGCAGTTCTTC
>.|.|15|TRBV5-6|TRBJ1-2
CASSPEGGWNYGYTF
TGTGCCAGCAGCCCCGAGGGGGGGTGGAACTATGGCTACACCTTC
>TRBD1|.|13|TRBV3-1/TRBV3-2|TRBJ1-1
CASSGQGNTEAFF
TGTGCCAGCAGTGGACAGGGGAACACTGAAGCTTTCTTT
>.|.|16|TRBV9|TRBJ1-6
CASSPRESSYNSPLHF
TGTGCCAGCAGCCCCCGTGAGAGCTCCTATAATTCACCCCTCCACTTT
>.|few|13|TRBV10-2|TRBJ2-5
CASSDGEFGTQYF
TGCGCCAGCAGTGACGGGGAGTTTGGGACCCAGTACTTC